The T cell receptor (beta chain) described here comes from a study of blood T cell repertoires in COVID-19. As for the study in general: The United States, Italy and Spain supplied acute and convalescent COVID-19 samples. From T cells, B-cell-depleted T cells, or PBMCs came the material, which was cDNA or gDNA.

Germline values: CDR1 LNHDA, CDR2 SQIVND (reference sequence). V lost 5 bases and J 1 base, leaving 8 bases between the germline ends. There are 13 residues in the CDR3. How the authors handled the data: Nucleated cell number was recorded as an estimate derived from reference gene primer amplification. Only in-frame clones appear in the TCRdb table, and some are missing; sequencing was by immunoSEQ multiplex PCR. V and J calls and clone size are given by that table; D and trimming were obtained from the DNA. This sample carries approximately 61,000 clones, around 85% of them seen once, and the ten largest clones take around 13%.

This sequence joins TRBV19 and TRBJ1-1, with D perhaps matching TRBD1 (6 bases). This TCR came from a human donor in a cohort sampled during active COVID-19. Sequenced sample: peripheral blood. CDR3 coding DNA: TGTGCCAGTAGTCCGACAGGGAACACTGAAGCTTTCTTT. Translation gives CASSPTGNTEAFF.